This T cell receptor (beta chain) stems from a study of T cells in Graves' hyperthyroidism and ophthalmopathy. TCR beta CDR3 region amplification was performed from RNA transcripts. First-round RT-PCR targeting the TCR CDR3 was performed with the HTBI primer set. TCRdb reprocessed the multiplex PCR reads via MiXCR and lists one record per CDR3 protein. The table includes over 250,000 distinct CDR3 sequences, roughly 13% detected once. The V gene lost 2 bases and the J gene lost 1 base, with 11 bases spanning the gap. The CDR3 runs to 15 residues. CDR1 is MNHNS, CDR2 SASEGT, per germline. Under 3 months was the duration of disease in ophthalmopathy patients, who also had a Clinical Activity Score of at least 3 and a NOSPECS grade of at least 4.

The gene calls are TRBV6-1 and TRBJ1-1; D not certain. Sequencing was done on a sample of blood. The TCR comes from a woman in her thirties or forties with Graves' ophthalmopathy. The CDR3 DNA reads as TGTGCCAGCAGTGAATTACGGTTCCAGAACACTGAAGCTTTCTTT. It specifies CASSELRFQNTEAFF.